The source of this T cell receptor beta chain is a study of Graves' ophthalmopathy and Graves' hyperthyroidism. A diagnosis was made from clinical symptoms together with serum thyroxine, TRAb, thyroid ultrasound and orbital computed tomography. Transcripts of RNA were the source for amplifying TCR beta CDR3 regions. After a first-round RT-PCR with HTBI primers, a second-round multiplex PCR was run. In TCRdb, the multiplex PCR reads were re-called with MiXCR into one record per CDR3 protein. The sample contains about 480,000 distinct CDR3 sequences, 13% to 15% of which appear only once. The germline V gene has CDR1 LNHDA and CDR2 SQIVND (reference sequence). Trimming at V came to 4 bases and at J to 8 bases, leaving 8 bases not matched to a gene. The CDR3 totals 15 residues.

This TCR came from a woman under 40 with Graves' ophthalmopathy. Sample: blood. This chain uses TRBV19 with TRBJ2-2; 9 bases line up with TRBD2. DNA for the CDR3: TGTGCCAGTAGTAATTCGGGACTAGCCACAGGGGAGCTGTTTTTT. Protein sequence: CASSNSGLATGELFF.